Sequencing of this TCR beta chain was carried out in a study of breast tumors, draining lymph nodes, adjacent tissues. TCRdb re-derived calls from the multiplex PCR reads in MiXCR, one entry per CDR3 protein. The sample records some 15,000 distinct CDR3 sequences, 52% being singletons. Germline values: CDR1 MNHNS, CDR2 SASEGT. This CDR3 has 14 amino acids. The V segment lost 9 bases and the J segment 2 bases; nucleotides outside the gene matches: 10. The sequenced sample consisted of tumor-adjacent breast tissue. This chain joins TRBV6-1 and TRBJ2-7; 7 bases are shared with TRBD2. The clonotype was recovered from a female donor with breast cancer. Some clones in this sample may be carry-over from other donors' samples. CDR3 loop: CASRRGSTTYEQYF. DNA of the CDR3: TGTGCCAGTAGGCGGGGGAGTACGACCTACGAGCAGTACTTC.